The 18 T cell receptor beta chains presented below share a single source sample, sequenced in a study of blood T cells in healthy people across ages. Together with a sample-barcoded 5' primer, a J-beta primer mix was included in a second PCR lasting roughly 6 to 12 cycles. TCRdb recomputed calls from the 5' RACE reads with MiXCR, one row per CDR3 protein. Among about 1.8 million distinct CDR3 sequences, roughly 49% were seen once, and the ten largest hold around 2.1%. The sample taken for sequencing was blood. Source of these receptors: a woman aged 40 to 49 in good health.

V and J are TRBV6-5 and TRBJ2-6; D unclear. Germline assignment: CDR1 MNHEY and CDR2 SVGAGI. V was clipped by 5 bases and J by 4 bases, with 9 bases between them. This CDR3 is built from 14 residues. The CDR3 DNA is TGTGCCAGCAGTACCATCTGGGGGGCCAACGTCCTGACTTTC. Translating it yields CASSTIWGANVLTF.

The J gene is TRBJ1-1, the V gene TRBV6-6; possibly TRBD1 for D (5 bases). The V gene's germline CDR1 is MNHNY and CDR2 SVGAGI (reference sequence). Trimming left V 2 bases short and J 4 bases short, with 14 bases between. This CDR3 comprises 15 residues. In DNA form, the CDR3 reads TGTGCCAGCAGTTACGAAGTCGGGGGTCTCACTGAAGCTTTCTTT. It translates to CASSYEVGGLTEAFF.

To note about this clonotype: One end of the junction fails to match germline, which may point to a read error. The V gene is TRBV20-1, the J gene TRBJ1-6; D remains unclear. From germline, CDR1 is DFQATT and CDR2 SNEGSKA (reference sequence). The CDR3 covers 14 residues. In nucleotides, the CDR3 is TGCAGTGCTAGAGCGGCGTCCTATAATTCACTCCTCCACTTT. It specifies CSARAASYNSLLHF.

This CDR3 reads CSAVPGLAEITDTQYF. The CDR3 DNA reads TGCAGTGCTGTCCCGGGACTAGCGGAGATCACAGATACGCAGTATTTT. This chain joins TRBV20-1 and TRBJ2-3; 11 nucleotides line up with TRBD2. The CDR3 has 16 amino acids. The V gene's germline CDR1 is DFQATT and CDR2 SNEGSKA (reference sequence). The ends lost 5 bases at V and 2 bases at J; junction bases unmatched: 9.

This chain connects TRBV5-1 to TRBJ1-2, with TRBD1 as a possible D gene (5 bases). The V gene lost 0 bases and the J gene lost 4 bases, with 16 bases spanning the gap. The CDR3 has 16 amino acids. The germline gives CDR1 SGHRS, CDR2 YFSETQ. The CDR3: CASSLAGHPVGYGYTF. CDR3 coding DNA: TGCGCCAGCAGCTTGGCAGGACACCCAGTGGGCTATGGCTACACCTTC. Based on the CDR3 plus reference TRBV5-1 and TRBJ1-2, the full variable domain is KAGVTQTPRYLIKTRGQQVTLSCSPISGHRSVSWYQQTPGQGLQFLFEYFSETQRNKGNFPGRFSGRQFSNSRSEMNVSTLELGDSALYLCASSLAGHPVGYGYTFGSGTRLTVV.

This clonotype appeared a single time. The chain combines TRBV4-3 with TRBJ1-1, with 8 positions matching TRBD1. CDR1 and CDR2 from the germline V gene are LGHNA and YSLEER. CDR3 length: 19 residues. V was pared by 1 base and J by 2 bases, with 15 bases of the junction left unmatched. CDR3 loop: CASSQAAAQGGAFNTEAFF. The CDR3 coding sequence is TGCGCCAGCAGCCAAGCCGCGGCACAGGGGGGAGCATTCAACACTGAAGCTTTCTTT.

This clonotype was recorded a few times. The V gene is TRBV12-3 or TRBV12-4, the J gene TRBJ2-7; D remains unclear. Deletions cut 6 bases from V and 4 bases from J, with 10 bases between. The CDR3 totals 12 residues. CDR3 bases: TGTGCCAGCAGCCACACCGCTTACGAGCAGTACTTC. Translating gives CASSHTAYEQYF.

The CDR3 DNA follows: TGTGCCAGCTCCCCCGGACTAGCGGGGGGGGACGAGCAGTACTTC. Translation: CASSPGLAGGDEQYF. The chain joins TRBV3-1 to TRBJ2-7; 15 nucleotides match TRBD2. The J segment lost 5 bases and the V segment lost 8 bases, leaving 7 bases of the junction unmatched. The length of the CDR3 is 15 residues. CDR1 and CDR2 from the germline V gene are LGHDT and YNNKEL (reference sequence).

This clonotype has just a few counts. The CDR3 region has the DNA TGTGCCAGCAGCCACGACAGGATTAACTATGGCTACACCTTC. Translation: CASSHDRINYGYTF. The chain has TRBV4-2 and TRBJ1-2, with D tentatively TRBD1 (6 bases). This CDR3 is 14 amino acids long. The germline V and J ends were trimmed by 3 bases and 1 base, with 9 bases remaining between them. The germline gives CDR1 LGHNA, CDR2 YNFKEQ.

This clonotype was found a few times. The chain uses TRBV2 and TRBJ2-5; 7 bases agree with TRBD2. J lost 4 bases, V lost 9 bases, and 8 bases had no gene match. This CDR3 has 13 amino acids. Germline V gene lookup returns CDR1 SNHLY and CDR2 FYNNEI. The CDR3 protein is CARSSGRGETQYF. For the CDR3, the DNA is TGTGCCAGGAGTAGCGGGCGGGGAGAGACCCAGTACTTC.

The V call is TRBV24-1, the J call TRBJ1-1; TRBD1 is a possible D gene (6 bases). Germline V gives CDR1 KGHDR, CDR2 SFDVKD. CDR3 length equals 14 residues. Trimming cost V 3 bases and J 4 bases, with 11 bases left between them. The CDR3 bases are TGTGCCACCAGTGATGGGGGCAGGGGCACTGAAGCTTTCTTT. This sequence encodes CATSDGGRGTEAFF.

This clonotype has a handful of counts. V gene TRBV7-9 combines with J gene TRBJ2-3; TRBD1 agrees at 10 bases. Germline V gene data show CDR1 as SEHNR and CDR2 as FQNEAQ (reference sequence). V shed 4 bases, J shed 4 bases, and the junction held 14 bases outside the gene matches. The CDR3 has 18 amino acids. The CDR3: CASSSINNRDRGSDTQYF. The CDR3 coding sequence is TGTGCCAGCAGCTCAATAAATAACCGGGACAGGGGCTCAGATACGCAGTATTTT. Full variable domain (rest looked up from reference TRBV7-9 and TRBJ2-3): DTGVSQNPRHKITKRGQNVTFRCDPISEHNRLYWYRQTLGQGPEFLTYFQNEAQLEKSRLLSDRFSAERPKGSFSTLEIQRTEQGDSAMYLCASSSINNRDRGSDTQYFGPGTRLTVL.

This clonotype was counted between two and nine times. This chain joins TRBV4-2 and TRBJ2-5; 10 bases align to TRBD2. V shed 9 bases and J 4 bases; nucleotides not matched to a gene: 11. This CDR3 contains 15 residues. Germline V gives CDR1 LGHNA, CDR2 YNFKEQ. The CDR3 bases are TGTGCCAGAGATAAGACCGCTAGCGGGGGAGAGACCCAGTACTTC. It encodes CARDKTASGGETQYF.

The J gene is TRBJ2-7, the V gene TRBV4-1; 8 positions match TRBD1. The CDR3 sequence is 17 residues long. Germline V gene sequence: CDR1 MGHRA, CDR2 YSYEKL. Unmatched junction bases numbered 12, after V lost 0 bases and J lost 5 bases. The CDR3 reads CASSQDPPAGQGHEQYF. The CDR3 bases are TGCGCCAGCAGCCAAGACCCCCCCGCCGGACAGGGTCACGAGCAGTACTTC.

This clonotype has more than one count but fewer than ten. V and J are TRBV10-3 and TRBJ2-7; D may correspond to TRBD1 or TRBD2 (5 bases each). Germline V gene sequence: CDR1 ENHRY, CDR2 SYGVKD. Deletions cut 6 bases from V and 0 bases from J, with 9 bases between. The CDR3 sequence is 13 residues long. This CDR3 is CAISRDGSYEQYF. DNA of the CDR3: TGTGCCATCAGCCGGGACGGCTCCTACGAGCAGTACTTC.

This clonotype was observed once. The J gene is TRBJ1-2, the V gene TRBV28; a possible D gene is TRBD1 (6 bases). The length of the CDR3 is 14 residues. Germline V gene data show CDR1 as MDHEN and CDR2 as SYDVKM. V was cut by 6 bases and J by 4 bases, with 15 bases left in between. CDR3 in DNA: TGTGCCAGCAGATCAACCGGGACACTCTATGGCTACACCTTC. Its translation is CASRSTGTLYGYTF.

V usage is TRBV2 and J usage is TRBJ2-5; 10 positions match TRBD2. The V gene end was trimmed by 6 bases and the J gene end by 0 bases; junction bases not matched to a gene: 7. This CDR3 spans 16 amino acids. CDR1 is SNHLY, CDR2 FYNNEI, per germline. Here the CDR3 DNA reads TGTGCCAGCAGCATATCTAGCGGGGGTTACCAAGAGACCCAGTACTTC. Its protein is CASSISSGGYQETQYF.

A word on this clonotype: The junction shows a germline mismatch at one end, possibly a read error. The CDR3: CASTQSGANYGCTF. The CDR3 bases are TGTGCCAGCACCCAATCGGGCGCTAACTATGGCTGCACCTTC. The chain employs TRBV12-3 or TRBV12-4 and TRBJ1-2; D is unclear. The CDR3 runs to 14 residues.